Listed below are T cell receptor beta chains from one sample, sequenced in a study of T cell repertoires in cytomegalovirus infection. TCRdb independently ran MiXCR on the reads; one entry per CDR3 protein. This table holds 200,000 to 250,000 distinct CDR3 sequences, roughly 22% found once. Sequenced: CD8+ T cells from PBMCs. These receptors all stem from a human donor in good health (CMV status not recorded). Some clones in this sample may be carry-over from other donors' samples. Both conserved end residues are part of each CDR3. Fields, in order: J gene, V gene, clone size, D gene, CDR3 protein, CDR3 DNA. D genes are given only for firm matches. Expanded clones are given a class, and other clones once, few, many or no size at all.

J: TRBJ2-3
V: TRBV27
size: few
D: TRBD2
CDR3: CASSLRGGRTDTQYF
DNA: TGTGCCAGCAGTTTACGGGGGGGCCGCACAGATACGCAGTATTTT

J: TRBJ2-3
V: TRBV20-1
size: -
D: -
CDR3: CSARIGFTDTQYF
DNA: TGCAGTGCTAGAATAGGGTTCACAGATACGCAGTATTTT

J: TRBJ1-1
V: TRBV11-3
size: many
D: -
CDR3: CASSLGSSVDEAFF
DNA: TGTGCCAGCAGCTTAGGTAGCTCGGTGGATGAAGCTTTCTTT

J: TRBJ1-1
V: TRBV6-2/TRBV6-3
size: many
D: -
CDR3: CASSWRSGENRDEAFF
DNA: TGTGCCAGCAGTTGGAGGAGCGGGGAAAATAGAGATGAAGCTTTCTTT

J: TRBJ2-7
V: TRBV7-9
size: many
D: -
CDR3: CASSLAPGLYEQYF
DNA: TGTGCCAGCAGCTTAGCGCCGGGTCTCTACGAGCAGTACTTC

J: TRBJ1-1
V: TRBV29-1
size: -
D: -
CDR3: CSVEDRLRQGNSMNTEAFF
DNA: TGCAGCGTTGAAGATCGCCTTCGGCAGGGAAACTCCATGAACACTGAAGCTTTCTTT

J: TRBJ2-7
V: TRBV7-2
size: many
D: TRBD1
CDR3: CASSPAWSGGITYEQYF
DNA: TGTGCCAGCAGCCCCGCCTGGTCAGGGGGAATTACCTACGAGCAGTACTTC

J: TRBJ2-1
V: TRBV11-2
size: -
D: -
CDR3: CASRGVWAARYNEQFF
DNA: TGTGCCAGCAGAGGGGTCTGGGCGGCCCGGTACAATGAGCAGTTCTTC

J: TRBJ1-1
V: TRBV20-1
size: few
D: -
CDR3: CSARDPVGGFTEAFF
DNA: TGCAGTGCTAGAGACCCAGTGGGAGGGTTCACTGAAGCTTTCTTT

J: TRBJ2-2
V: TRBV29-1
size: -
D: -
CDR3: CSVDWTGELFF
DNA: TGCAGCGTTGATTGGACCGGGGAGCTGTTTTTT

J: TRBJ1-1
V: TRBV29-1
size: -
D: -
CDR3: CSVEKDSEAFF
DNA: TGCAGCGTTGAAAAAGACAGTGAAGCTTTCTTT

J: TRBJ2-4
V: TRBV12-3/TRBV12-4
size: -
D: TRBD1
CDR3: CASSLDPTGLGIQYF
DNA: TGTGCCAGCAGTTTAGACCCGACAGGGTTAGGCATTCAGTACTTC

J: TRBJ1-2
V: TRBV7-9
size: many
D: -
CDR3: CASSLSDGYTF
DNA: TGTGCCAGCAGTCTATCAGATGGCTACACCTTC

J: TRBJ2-3
V: TRBV4-1
size: few
D: -
CDR3: CASSQDDLSVGTDTQYF
DNA: TGCGCCAGCAGCCAAGATGATTTATCCGTGGGCACAGATACGCAGTATTTT

J: TRBJ2-3
V: TRBV28
size: few
D: -
CDR3: CASSPLELAPSTDTQYF
DNA: TGTGCCAGCAGTCCCCTCGAGCTAGCGCCTAGCACAGATACGCAGTATTTT

J: TRBJ2-5
V: TRBV7-7
size: -
D: -
CDR3: CASSLLDETQYF
DNA: TGTGCCAGCAGCTTATTAGACGAGACCCAGTACTTC

J: TRBJ2-1
V: TRBV5-4
size: -
D: -
CDR3: CASSLGFGSGEEQFF
DNA: TGTGCCAGCAGCTTGGGATTCGGGTCAGGGGAAGAGCAGTTCTTC

J: TRBJ2-1
V: TRBV18
size: -
D: TRBD1
CDR3: CASSPNPTGDRNEQFF
DNA: TGTGCCAGCTCACCGAACCCGACAGGGGATCGGAATGAGCAGTTCTTC

J: TRBJ2-7
V: TRBV6-5
size: -
D: -
CDR3: CASSTIGSPGEQYF
DNA: TGTGCCAGCAGTACCATAGGGTCCCCGGGGGAGCAGTACTTC

J: TRBJ2-5
V: TRBV19
size: -
D: -
CDR3: CASSAPLVPETQYF
DNA: TGTGCCAGTAGTGCCCCACTAGTCCCAGAGACCCAGTACTTC

J: TRBJ1-1
V: TRBV19
size: -
D: -
CDR3: CASSIAAGFTEAFF
DNA: TGTGCCAGTAGTATAGCGGCAGGGTTCACTGAAGCTTTCTTT

J: TRBJ2-5
V: TRBV6-1
size: few
D: -
CDR3: CASSSVGSTGETQYF
DNA: TGTGCCAGCAGCAGCGTCGGCTCAACCGGAGAGACCCAGTACTTC

J: TRBJ1-1
V: TRBV7-2
size: many
D: -
CDR3: CASSWEGWMNTEAFF
DNA: TGTGCCAGCAGCTGGGAGGGGTGGATGAACACTGAAGCTTTCTTT

J: TRBJ2-1
V: TRBV28
size: many
D: -
CDR3: CASSFGTYTPFF
DNA: TGTGCCAGCAGTTTTGGGACCTACACCCCGTTCTTC

J: TRBJ2-2
V: TRBV7-2
size: -
D: -
CDR3: CASSTQDRSGELFF
DNA: TGTGCCAGCAGCACCCAAGACAGAAGCGGGGAGCTGTTTTTT

J: TRBJ1-2
V: TRBV2
size: many
D: TRBD1
CDR3: CASSEEAGGYGYTF
DNA: TGTGCCAGCAGTGAAGAGGCAGGGGGGTATGGCTACACCTTC

J: TRBJ2-2
V: TRBV4-3
size: few
D: -
CDR3: CASSPPQSNTGELFF
DNA: TGCGCCAGCAGCCCTCCCCAGTCGAACACCGGGGAGCTGTTTTTT

J: TRBJ1-2
V: TRBV7-6
size: many
D: -
CDR3: CASSYQTGTTAFDGYTF
DNA: TGTGCCAGCAGCTACCAAACCGGGACTACGGCTTTCGATGGCTACACCTTC

J: TRBJ2-7
V: TRBV20-1
size: few
D: -
CDR3: CSAPSGHSYEQYF
DNA: TGCAGTGCCCCCTCTGGACACTCCTACGAGCAGTACTTC

J: TRBJ1-5
V: TRBV2
size: -
D: -
CDR3: CASSSDGTSQPQHF
DNA: TGTGCCAGCAGTTCGGACGGAACGTCTCAGCCCCAGCATTTT

J: TRBJ2-2
V: TRBV20-1
size: few
D: -
CDR3: CSARDQGGPHTGELFF
DNA: TGCAGTGCTAGAGATCAAGGGGGGCCGCACACCGGGGAGCTGTTTTTT

J: TRBJ1-6
V: TRBV13
size: -
D: -
CDR3: CAGSLRTANSPLHF
DNA: TGTGCCGGCAGCCTCAGGACAGCAAATTCACCCCTCCACTTT

J: TRBJ2-2
V: TRBV7-8
size: many
D: TRBD1
CDR3: CASSLRGDRGFAGELFF
DNA: TGTGCCAGCAGCTTAAGGGGGGACAGGGGATTCGCCGGGGAGCTGTTTTTT

J: TRBJ2-5
V: TRBV5-4
size: few
D: -
CDR3: CASSLGDETQYF
DNA: TGTGCCAGCAGCTTGGGGGACGAGACCCAGTACTTC

J: TRBJ2-3
V: TRBV7-2
size: many
D: TRBD2
CDR3: CASSRGLAGGTPTDTQYF
DNA: TGTGCCAGCAGCCGGGGACTAGCGGGGGGGACGCCCACAGATACGCAGTATTTT

J: TRBJ2-7
V: TRBV28
size: few
D: -
CDR3: CASRIGRGNEQYF
DNA: TGTGCCAGCAGAATTGGTAGGGGGAACGAGCAGTACTTC

J: TRBJ1-1
V: TRBV20-1
size: few
D: -
CDR3: CSAPMEQNTEAFF
DNA: TGCAGTGCCCCTATGGAGCAGAACACTGAAGCTTTCTTT

J: TRBJ2-5
V: TRBV9
size: few
D: TRBD2
CDR3: CASSVGASGGPSQETQYF
DNA: TGTGCCAGCAGCGTAGGGGCTAGCGGGGGGCCGTCCCAAGAGACCCAGTACTTC

J: TRBJ1-5
V: TRBV7-9
size: many
D: -
CDR3: CASSSTRGVLGQPQHF
DNA: TGTGCCAGCAGCTCTACCCGGGGGGTTCTGGGTCAGCCCCAGCATTTT

J: TRBJ1-5
V: TRBV28
size: -
D: -
CDR3: CASGTQGNQPQHF
DNA: TGTGCCAGCGGGACCCAGGGCAATCAGCCCCAGCATTTT

J: TRBJ2-1
V: TRBV5-5
size: -
D: TRBD1
CDR3: CASSEPGQGANEQFF
DNA: TGTGCCAGCAGTGAACCGGGACAGGGGGCTAATGAGCAGTTCTTC

J: TRBJ2-5
V: TRBV7-8
size: many
D: -
CDR3: CASSLPSQETQYF
DNA: TGTGCCAGCAGCCTCCCGTCCCAAGAGACCCAGTACTTC

J: TRBJ1-1
V: TRBV20-1
size: many
D: TRBD1
CDR3: CSARGGQLVGLNTEAFF
DNA: TGCAGTGCCCGCGGGGGACAGCTGGTTGGGTTGAACACTGAAGCTTTCTTT

J: TRBJ2-7
V: TRBV27
size: -
D: -
CDR3: CASSFRSLGEQYF
DNA: TGTGCCAGCAGTTTTAGGTCTCTGGGGGAGCAGTACTTC

J: TRBJ1-2
V: TRBV7-2
size: many
D: -
CDR3: CASSLVGIDGYTF
DNA: TGTGCCAGCAGCTTAGTAGGGATTGATGGCTACACCTTC

J: TRBJ1-1
V: TRBV20-1
size: few
D: TRBD1
CDR3: CSANFQGAAEAFF
DNA: TGCAGTGCTAATTTTCAGGGGGCGGCTGAAGCTTTCTTT

J: TRBJ2-2
V: TRBV6-2/TRBV6-3
size: many
D: -
CDR3: CASSYFLSVGGQNTGELFF
DNA: TGTGCCAGCAGTTATTTCCTCAGCGTGGGGGGCCAGAACACCGGGGAGCTGTTTTTT

J: TRBJ1-6
V: TRBV20-1
size: -
D: TRBD1
CDR3: CSARDRPSSYNSPLHF
DNA: TGCAGTGCTAGGGACAGGCCCAGCTCCTATAATTCACCTCTCCACTTT

J: TRBJ1-6
V: TRBV29-1
size: -
D: -
CDR3: CSVKGRVCNSPLHF
DNA: TGCAGCGTTAAAGGCAGGGTTTGTAATTCACCCCTCCACTTT

J: TRBJ2-2
V: TRBV7-9
size: -
D: -
CDR3: CASSLPGNTGELFF
DNA: TGTGCCAGCAGCTTACCGGGGAACACCGGGGAGCTGTTTTTT